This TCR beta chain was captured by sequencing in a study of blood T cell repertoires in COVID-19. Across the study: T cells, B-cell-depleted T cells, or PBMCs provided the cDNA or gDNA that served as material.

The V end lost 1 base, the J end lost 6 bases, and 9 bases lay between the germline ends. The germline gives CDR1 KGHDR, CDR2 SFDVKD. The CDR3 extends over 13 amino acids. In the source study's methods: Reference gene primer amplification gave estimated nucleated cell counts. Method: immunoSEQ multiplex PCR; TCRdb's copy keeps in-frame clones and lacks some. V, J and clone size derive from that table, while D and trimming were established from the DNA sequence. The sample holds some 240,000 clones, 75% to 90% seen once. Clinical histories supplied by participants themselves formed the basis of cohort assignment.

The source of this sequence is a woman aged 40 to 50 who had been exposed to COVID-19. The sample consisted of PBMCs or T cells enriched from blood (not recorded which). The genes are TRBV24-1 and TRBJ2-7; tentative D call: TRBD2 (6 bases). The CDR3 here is CATSDFAGSEQYF. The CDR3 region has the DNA TGTGCCACCAGTGATTTTGCGGGGTCCGAGCAGTACTTC.